This T cell receptor (beta chain) derives from a study of blood T cell repertoires in COVID-19. Overall study context: PBMCs, B-cell-depleted T cells, or T cells provided the cDNA or gDNA that made up the material.

In the original analysis: Nucleated cell number was recorded as an estimate derived from reference gene primer amplification. Produced via immunoSEQ multiplex PCR; TCRdb's table is partial and in-frame only. V and J calls plus clone size are reproduced from that table; the DNA served to infer D and trimming. The data contain roughly 500,000 clones, 89% of them singletons. The V and J ends lost 9 bases and 1 base respectively, with 18 bases between them. The CDR3 extends over 15 amino acids. Germline CDR1 reads SGHKS; CDR2 reads YYEKEE (reference sequence). The sequence was obtained from a man younger than 30 with COVID-19, enrolled during active disease. The chain links TRBV5-5 to TRBJ2-3, with D maybe TRBD2 (5 bases). Source material: peripheral blood. CDR3 amino acids: CATRVSHSGTDTQYF. CDR3 sequence (DNA): TGTGCCACCCGTGTCTCCCATAGCGGCACAGATACGCAGTATTTT.